The rows below give T cell receptor beta chains drawn from one sample of a study of identifying expanded T cells in peripheral blood. Produced via immunoSEQ multiplex PCR; TCRdb's table is partial and in-frame only. The sample records approximately 85,000 clones, just under 85% being singletons. The material sequenced was blood. These TCRs come from a person aged 18-70 years in good health. The CDR3 runs from the conserved cysteine through the conserved F or W. The D gene is left open where the match is weak.

D gene,J gene,V gene,CDR3 DNA,CDR3 protein
-,TRBJ1-1,TRBV28,TGTGCCAGCACCGTGGTGGGGTTTGTAATGAACACTGAAGCTTTCTTT,CASTVVGFVMNTEAFF
TRBD1,TRBJ1-1,TRBV30,TGTGCCTGGAGTCCGGGACAGGGGTTCGCTTTCTTT,CAWSPGQGFAFF
TRBD1,TRBJ1-5,TRBV28,TGTGCCAGCAGGGAGATAGACAGGGCACCCAATCAGCCCCAGCATTTT,CASREIDRAPNQPQHF
-,TRBJ2-7,TRBV28,TGTGCCAGTATAGCAGACGACTACGAGCAGTACTTC,CASIADDYEQYF
-,TRBJ2-6,TRBV28,TGTGCCAGCGAGGACCGAAGCTCTGGGGCCAACGTCCTGACTTTC,CASEDRSSGANVLTF
TRBD1,TRBJ2-4,TRBV19,TGTGCCAGTAGTCCGGACAGGATGGCCAAAAACATTCAGTACTTC,CASSPDRMAKNIQYF
-,TRBJ2-3,TRBV28,TGTGCCAGCAGTTTAATGAATACGCAGTATTTT,CASSLMNTQYF
TRBD2,TRBJ2-1,TRBV7-3,TGTGCCAGCAGTTCCAGCGGGAGGGAACTCAATGAGCAGTTCTTC,CASSSSGRELNEQFF
TRBD1,TRBJ2-7,TRBV13,TGTGCCAGCAGCTTCCAGGGGGCCGGCTACGAGCAGTACTTC,CASSFQGAGYEQYF
TRBD1,TRBJ2-1,TRBV5-1,TGCGCCAGCAGACCGGGACAGGTTTACAATGAGCAGTTCTTC,CASRPGQVYNEQFF
TRBD1,TRBJ1-2,TRBV14,TGTGCCAGCAGGAGGACAGGGTTGGACGGCTACACCTTC,CASRRTGLDGYTF